These 28 T cell receptor beta chains were all obtained from the same sample, sequenced in a study of blood T cell repertoires in COVID-19. Sequencing was performed with immunoSEQ multiplex PCR; in TCRdb, only in-frame clones are kept and a portion is missing. In the table there are some 130,000 clones, approximately 89% of which are singletons. The sequencing sample was made of peripheral blood. These receptors were taken from a woman in her 70s with COVID-19, enrolled during active disease.

V usage is TRBV10-3 and J usage is TRBJ1-2; the D gene is possibly TRBD1 (5 bases). Germline CDR1 reads ENHRY; CDR2 reads SYGVKD. The CDR3 totals 14 residues. V was trimmed by 3 bases and J by 0 bases, leaving 8 bases between them. The CDR3 nucleotides are TGTGCCATCAGTGACACAGGAGCTAACTATGGCTACACCTTC. Translated, it gives CAISDTGANYGYTF.

A single count supports this clone. V gene TRBV5-1 combines with J gene TRBJ2-3, with unresolved D. Trimming shortened V by 1 base and J by 7 bases, and 13 bases separated the two germline ends. CDR1 is SGHRS, CDR2 YFSETQ, per germline. The CDR3 spans 14 residues. The CDR3 here is CASSLFTSQNTQYF. CDR3 in DNA: TGCGCCAGCAGCTTGTTTACCTCACAAAATACGCAGTATTTT.

J is TRBJ1-1 and V is TRBV3-1 (or the pseudogene TRBV3-2); a weak D match, TRBD1 (5 bases). The CDR3 is 11 amino acids. Germline V gene lookup returns CDR1 LGHDT and CDR2 YNNKEL (reference sequence). V lost 3 bases, J lost 8 bases, and 7 bases lay in between. The CDR3 loop is CASSHDREAFF. CDR3 in DNA: TGTGCCAGCAGCCACGACAGAGAAGCTTTCTTT.

This chain joins TRBV28 and TRBJ2-1; maybe TRBD1 (5 bases). The germline CDR1 and CDR2 sequences are MDHEN and SYDVKM. V was clipped by 7 bases and J by 4 bases, with 20 bases between them. This CDR3 has 16 residues. The CDR3 DNA reads TGTGCCAGCATTTGGGGCCCTTCCTCTCTGTACAATGAGCAGTTCTTC. As protein: CASIWGPSSLYNEQFF.

This chain uses TRBV7-3 with TRBJ2-7; 9 positions match TRBD1. The CDR3 covers 15 residues. J lost 2 bases, V lost 5 bases, and 7 bases had no gene match. CDR1 is SGHTA, CDR2 FQGTGA, per germline. CDR3 in amino acids: CASSQTGGSTYEQYF. The CDR3 nucleotides read TGTGCCAGCAGCCAGACAGGGGGTTCAACCTACGAGCAGTACTTC.

CDR3 amino acids: CASSLRLADTQYF. In nucleotides, the CDR3 is TGTGCCAGTAGTCTTAGACTAGCAGATACGCAGTATTTT. V and J are TRBV19 and TRBJ2-3; tentative D call: TRBD2 (6 bases). Germline CDR1 is LNHDA and CDR2 is SQIVND (reference sequence). The CDR3 totals 13 residues. Trimming left V 5 bases short and J 4 bases short, with 10 bases between.

The V and J genes are TRBV19 and TRBJ2-6; 11 bases are a match to TRBD1. From germline, CDR1 is LNHDA and CDR2 SQIVND (reference sequence). This CDR3 has 17 residues. Unmatched junction bases numbered 6, after V lost 4 bases and J lost 4 bases. Here the CDR3 reads CASSNRDRGRGANVLTF. CDR3 DNA sequence: TGTGCCAGTAGTAACCGGGACAGGGGGAGAGGGGCCAACGTCCTGACTTTC.

Here the CDR3 DNA reads TGCGCCAGCAGCTTGGCCGGGGACAGGGCCTACGAGCAGTACTTC. Its protein is CASSLAGDRAYEQYF. This chain connects TRBV5-1 to TRBJ2-7, with TRBD1 matching over 9 bases. Germline V gene lookup returns CDR1 SGHRS and CDR2 YFSETQ. The CDR3 is 15 residues long. Trimming removed 0 bases from V and 2 bases from J; junction bases left unmatched: 3.

The chain combines TRBV2 with TRBJ2-7, with TRBD1 as a possible D gene (6 bases). Germline V gene sequence: CDR1 SNHLY, CDR2 FYNNEI. The CDR3 length is 14 residues. Between the trimmed V and J ends, which lost 5 bases and 3 bases, there was a span of 14 bases. The CDR3 reads CASSPTGYDYEQYF. For the CDR3, the DNA is TGTGCCAGCAGTCCTACAGGGTATGACTACGAGCAGTACTTC.

The V call is TRBV9, the J call TRBJ1-2; TRBD1 matches 7 bases. The CDR3 consists of 14 residues. V lost 3 bases and J lost 5; bases outside the gene matches: 7. Germline loops: CDR1 SGDLS, CDR2 YYNGEE. The CDR3 bases are TGTGCCAGCAGCGCCCAGGGGGGCTTATATGGCTACACCTTC. Its translation is CASSAQGGLYGYTF.

This sequence joins TRBV19 and TRBJ1-1; D possibly corresponds to TRBD1 (6 bases). V lost 10 bases and J lost 1, with 10 bases in between. The V gene's germline CDR1 is LNHDA and CDR2 SQIVND (reference sequence). The CDR3 sequence is 12 residues long. The CDR3 region has the DNA TGTGCCACCGGGGGGGCGAACACTGAAGCTTTCTTT. The encoded protein is CATGGANTEAFF. Combining the CDR3 with reference TRBV19 and TRBJ1-1 gives the whole variable domain DGGITQSPKYLFRKEGQNVTLSCEQNLNHDAMYWYRQDPGQGLRLIYYSQIVNDFQKGDIAEGYSVSREKKESFPLTVTSAQKNPTAFYLCATGGANTEAFFGQGTRLTVV.

V gene TRBV12-5 combines with J gene TRBJ1-2; D unresolved. The germline V gene encodes CDR1 LGHNT and CDR2 FRNRAP. The CDR3 length is 16 residues. V gave up 0 bases and J gave up 4 bases, with 15 bases separating them. The CDR3 DNA sequence: TGTGCTAGTGGTTTGGTAACCGGTTCAGGTGGCTATGGCTACACCTTC. The encoded protein is CASGLVTGSGGYGYTF.

The genes are TRBV6-5 and TRBJ1-5, with D possibly matching TRBD1 (5 bases). Germline CDR1 is MNHEY and CDR2 is SVGAGI. Trimming stripped 5 bases from V and 10 bases from J, with 21 bases between. The CDR3 length is 15 residues. The CDR3 is CASSLRDWGIRPQHF. The CDR3, as DNA: TGTGCCAGCAGTCTACGGGACTGGGGTATAAGACCCCAGCATTTT.

CDR3 coding DNA: TGTGCCAGCAGCTCCCGGGGGGCGATGGGCACCGGGGAGCTGTTTTTT. Translation gives CASSSRGAMGTGELFF. The chain has TRBV3-1 (or the pseudogene TRBV3-2) and TRBJ2-2; possible D gene TRBD2, 7 bases. V lost 5 bases, J lost 4 bases, and 17 bases lay in between. CDR3 length: 16 residues. The V gene's germline CDR1 is LGHDT and CDR2 YNNKEL (reference sequence).

The genes are TRBV19 and TRBJ1-1, with D unresolved. Germline loops: CDR1 LNHDA, CDR2 SQIVND (reference sequence). V lost 8 bases and J lost 1, with 11 bases in between. CDR3 length: 13 amino acids. The CDR3 spells CASQSGWNTEAFF. The CDR3 nucleotides are TGTGCCAGTCAATCGGGGTGGAACACTGAAGCTTTCTTT.

This chain links TRBV7-2 with TRBJ1-6; the D gene is possibly TRBD1 (6 bases). Germline assignment: CDR1 SGHTA and CDR2 FQGNSA. The CDR3 is 15 amino acids. V was cut by 5 bases and J by 4 bases, with 12 bases left in between. This chain's CDR3 is CASSARQVYNSPLHF. For the CDR3, the DNA is TGTGCCAGCAGCGCCCGACAGGTTTATAATTCACCCCTCCACTTT.

V and J are TRBV5-4 and TRBJ2-2; 7 nucleotides match TRBD1. CDR1 and CDR2 (germline): SGHNT, YYREEE (reference sequence). Trimming removed 2 bases from V and 5 bases from J; junction bases left unmatched: 9. This CDR3 comprises 16 residues. CDR3 residues: CASSFGTARETGELFF. In DNA, the CDR3 is TGTGCCAGCAGCTTTGGGACAGCTAGAGAAACCGGGGAGCTGTTTTTT.

The genes are TRBV6-2 or TRBV6-3 and TRBJ1-2, with no clear D. Germline CDR1 is MNHEY and CDR2 is SVGEGT. Trimming stripped 4 bases from V and 6 bases from J, with 9 bases between. CDR3 length equals 12 residues. This chain's CDR3 is CASSSTADGYTF. The CDR3 nucleotides read TGTGCCAGCAGTTCCACAGCGGATGGCTACACCTTC.

This clone was seen a single time. This chain connects TRBV7-9 to TRBJ2-7, with 7 bases that match TRBD2. In germline, CDR1 is SEHNR, CDR2 FQNEAQ (reference sequence). V was clipped by 4 bases and J by 7 bases; unmatched bases: 10. The CDR3 length is 14 residues. The CDR3 sequence: CASSWGGDPREQYF. Here the CDR3 DNA reads TGTGCCAGCAGCTGGGGGGGGGACCCGAGGGAGCAGTACTTC.

The genes are TRBV15 and TRBJ1-5, with 9 bases that match TRBD1. V lost 1 base to trimming and J lost 1 base; unmatched junction nucleotides: 5. This CDR3 has 17 amino acids. Germline V gene lookup returns CDR1 LNHNV and CDR2 YYDKDF (reference sequence). Here the CDR3 reads CATSRAQGARSNQPQHF. The CDR3 nucleotides read TGTGCCACCAGCAGAGCACAGGGGGCGCGGAGCAATCAGCCCCAGCATTTT.

The chain has TRBV27 and TRBJ2-7; the D gene is possibly TRBD2 (6 bases). CDR1 is MNHEY, CDR2 SMNVEV, per germline (reference sequence). Trimming took off 3 bases at V and 0 bases at J, with 18 bases between the two ends. CDR3 length equals 17 residues. This CDR3 reads CASSFLAGRGNSYEQYF. Written as DNA, the CDR3 is TGTGCCAGCAGTTTCCTGGCTGGGCGGGGAAACTCCTACGAGCAGTACTTC.

This rearrangement joins TRBV7-9 to TRBJ2-2; no firm D call. The germline CDR1 and CDR2 sequences are SEHNR and FQNEAQ (reference sequence). This CDR3 has 14 residues. The V gene lost 5 bases and the J gene lost 6 bases, with 13 bases spanning the gap. The CDR3 region is CASSQKREAGELFF. DNA for the CDR3: TGTGCCAGCAGCCAAAAACGAGAAGCCGGGGAGCTGTTTTTT.

This sequence joins TRBV27 and TRBJ1-2; 8 nucleotides line up with TRBD1. V was clipped by 5 bases and J by 3 bases; unmatched bases: 2. Per the germline V gene, CDR1 is MNHEY and CDR2 is SMNVEV (reference sequence). The CDR3 runs 13 residues. CDR3 protein: CASSRDRYYGYTF. For the CDR3, the DNA is TGTGCCAGCAGTCGGGACAGGTACTATGGCTACACCTTC.

The CDR3 nucleotides read TGTGCCAGCACCCAAAATACCTATGGCAGGGCGCACACCGGGGAGCTGTTTTTT. Protein product: CASTQNTYGRAHTGELFF. The chain is built from TRBV7-8 and TRBJ2-2; tentative D call: TRBD1 (5 bases). The length of the CDR3 is 18 residues. Between the trimmed V and J ends, which lost 7 bases and 3 bases, there was a span of 24 bases. The germline gives CDR1 SGHVS, CDR2 FQNEAQ.

The chain combines TRBV29-1 with TRBJ1-4, with 8 bases lining up with TRBD1. CDR3 size: 13 residues. CDR1 SQVTM and CDR2 ANQGSEA come from the germline V gene. The V segment lost 5 bases and the J segment 5 bases; nucleotides outside the gene matches: 4. CDR3 coding DNA: TGCAGCGTTAGGACAGGGAGGAATGAAAAACTGTTTTTT. It specifies CSVRTGRNEKLFF. Full variable domain (rest looked up from reference TRBV29-1 and TRBJ1-4): SAVISQKPSRDICQRGTSLTIQCQVDSQVTMMFWYRQQPGQSLTLIATANQGSEATYESGFVIDKFPISRPNLTFSTLTVSNMSPEDSSIYLCSVRTGRNEKLFFGSGTQLSVL.

The V call is TRBV5-1, the J call TRBJ2-5, with D hard to call. Germline V CDR1 and CDR2: SGHRS, YFSETQ. Trimming took 4 bases from V and 7 from J, leaving 14 bases between them. The CDR3 sequence is 13 residues long. CDR3 in amino acids: CASSPDPSGTQYF. Written as DNA, the CDR3 is TGCGCCAGCAGCCCTGATCCCAGTGGGACCCAGTACTTC.

This clone appeared a single time. V and J are TRBV29-1 and TRBJ2-3, with D perhaps matching TRBD1 (5 bases). The V end lost 6 bases, the J end lost 0 bases, and 10 bases lay between the germline ends. From germline, CDR1 is SQVTM and CDR2 ANQGSEA. This CDR3 spans 13 amino acids. This chain's CDR3 is CSVEPGSTDTQYF. The CDR3 DNA reads as TGCAGCGTCGAACCAGGGAGCACAGATACGCAGTATTTT.

This chain links TRBV20-1 with TRBJ1-2; D is unclear. CDR3 length: 11 amino acids. With 3 bases removed from V and 8 bases from J, the gap between germline ends came to 10 bases. CDR1 and CDR2 (germline): DFQATT, SNEGSKA (reference sequence). Here the CDR3 DNA reads TGCAGTGCTAGTTCAGATTTCGGCTACACCTTC. The encoded protein is CSASSDFGYTF.